The 21 T cell receptor beta chains given below trace back to one sample, sequenced in a study of blood T cells in healthy people across ages. A second PCR of roughly 7 to 11 cycles used a sample-barcoded 5' primer and a J-beta primer mix. TCRdb processed the 5' RACE reads anew with MiXCR; each CDR3 protein has one entry. Of 730,000 or so distinct CDR3 sequences detected, roughly 43% appear once; the ten largest clones hold 30%. Specimen: blood. These receptors came from a man older than 75 in good health.

Concerning this clonotype itself: A junction end diverges from the germline sequence, so it may reflect a read error. The genes are TRBV28 and TRBJ2-7, with 8 positions matching TRBD2. This CDR3 comprises 17 residues. The germline CDR1 and CDR2 sequences are MDHEN and SYDVKM. The CDR3 sequence is CASTGGLSIRLGDERYF. The CDR3 DNA sequence: TGTGCCAGCACGGGAGGGCTTTCAATCCGCCTCGGCGACGAGCGGTACTTC.

The genes are TRBV28 and TRBJ2-5, with no clear D. CDR1 and CDR2 from the germline V gene are MDHEN and SYDVKM. The CDR3 consists of 14 residues. The V gene lost 1 base and the J gene lost 3 bases, with 9 bases spanning the gap. The CDR3 spells CASSLSRVKETQYF. Written as DNA, the CDR3 is TGTGCCAGCAGTTTATCTAGGGTTAAAGAGACCCAGTACTTC.

The chain couples TRBV5-4 to TRBJ2-7, with 7 bases identical to TRBD1. The last part of the DNA fits TRBJ2-4 better; the J call may be wrong. The CDR3 has 15 amino acids. Germline V lookup: CDR1 SGHNT, CDR2 YYREEE (reference sequence). The CDR3 here is CASSSTGYSKNIQYF. The DNA for the CDR3 is TGTGCCAGCAGCTCGACAGGGTATTCCAAAAACATTCAGTACTTC.

The chain links TRBV20-1 to TRBJ2-1; no clear D. The V end lost 0 bases, the J end lost 4 bases, and 7 bases lay between the germline ends. The length of the CDR3 is 13 residues. In germline, CDR1 is DFQATT, CDR2 SNEGSKA (reference sequence). The CDR3 is CSARDGSYNEQFF. CDR3 coding DNA: TGCAGTGCTAGAGATGGCTCGTACAATGAGCAGTTCTTC.

The chain joins TRBV6-6 to TRBJ1-4, with D perhaps matching TRBD1 (5 bases). The germline V gene encodes CDR1 MNHNY and CDR2 SVGAGI (reference sequence). V was trimmed by 0 bases and J by 4 bases, leaving 9 bases between them. The CDR3 spans 15 residues. CDR3 loop: CASSYSVRDNEKLFF. The CDR3 DNA reads as TGTGCCAGCAGTTACTCTGTCAGGGATAATGAAAAACTGTTTTTT.

This clonotype was detected ten times or more. The chain combines TRBV6-2 or TRBV6-3 with TRBJ2-1; the D is unclear. V was cut by 7 bases and J by 6 bases, with 19 bases left in between. The CDR3 runs to 15 residues. CDR1 is MNHEY, CDR2 SVGEGT, per germline. In DNA form, the CDR3 reads TGTGCCAGCAACACCCCTTGGATGGGGTCCAATGAGCAGTTCTTC. Translating gives CASNTPWMGSNEQFF.

This rearrangement joins TRBV7-9 to TRBJ2-4, with TRBD2 matching 9 bases. The J call may be incorrect, as the DNA end agrees better with TRBJ2-7. CDR1 is SEHNR, CDR2 FQNEAQ, per germline (reference sequence). CDR3 size: 16 residues. The CDR3 DNA reads as TGTGCCAGCAGCTTAGCGCGGGGGGGCAGGGCCTACGAGCAGTACTTC. This sequence encodes CASSLARGGRAYEQYF.

This clonotype was found a few times. The chain couples TRBV29-1 to TRBJ1-2, with 7 bases matching TRBD1. The CDR3 runs 15 residues. Germline CDR1 reads SQVTM; CDR2 reads ANQGSEA. The V segment lost 3 bases and the J segment 4 bases; nucleotides outside the gene matches: 11. The CDR3 DNA is TGCAGCGTTGACGGGGATAGGGGGCGCCCCTATGGCTACACCTTC. This codes for CSVDGDRGRPYGYTF.

The chain is built from TRBV29-1 and TRBJ2-5, with TRBD2 matching 9 bases. The better agreement between TRBJ2-7 and the DNA end casts doubt on the J call. The CDR3 consists of 13 residues. Germline CDR1 and CDR2: SQVTM and ANQGSEA. The CDR3, as DNA: TGCAGCGTAGCCGGGACTAGCAACTACGAGCAGTACTTC. Its translation: CSVAGTSNYEQYF.

This clonotype was recorded many times. The V and J genes are TRBV28 and TRBJ2-7; maybe TRBD1 (6 bases). Germline V gene data show CDR1 as MDHEN and CDR2 as SYDVKM. V was clipped by 2 bases and J by 3 bases, with 11 bases between them. The CDR3 sequence is 14 residues long. CDR3 protein: CASSLVRGYYEQYF. The CDR3 coding sequence is TGTGCCAGCAGTTTAGTGAGGGGGTACTACGAGCAGTACTTC.

The gene calls are TRBV7-3 and TRBJ2-3; no clear D. CDR3 length: 13 residues. V gave up 3 bases and J gave up 4 bases, with 8 bases separating them. The V gene's germline CDR1 is SGHTA and CDR2 FQGTGA. The CDR3 region has the DNA TGTGCCAGCAGCTTCCAACCATCAGATACGCAGTATTTT. Its translation: CASSFQPSDTQYF.

This clonotype was observed a few times. The rearrangement uses TRBV12-3 or TRBV12-4 and TRBJ1-5; no reliable D call. V shed 5 bases and J shed 3 bases, with 17 bases lying between them. The CDR3 totals 16 residues. This CDR3 is CASSPQLRRHNQPQHF. CDR3 bases: TGTGCCAGCAGTCCCCAACTCCGACGGCACAATCAGCCCCAGCATTTT.

This clonotype was seen a handful of times. The rearrangement uses TRBV10-3 and TRBJ2-3; D is unresolved. The CDR3 spans 16 residues. Trimming stripped 0 bases from V and 0 bases from J, with 10 bases between. Germline V lookup: CDR1 ENHRY, CDR2 SYGVKD. The CDR3 DNA reads TGTGCCATCAGTGAGTCGAGGTCGGCTAGCACAGATACGCAGTATTTT. Amino acid sequence: CAISESRSASTDTQYF.

This clonotype was seen ten or more times. V usage is TRBV4-1 and J usage is TRBJ2-3; 12 bases fit TRBD2. Germline values: CDR1 MGHRA, CDR2 YSYEKL. This CDR3 contains 19 residues. Trimming at V came to 0 bases and at J to 2 bases, leaving 9 bases not matched to a gene. CDR3 residues: CASSQEGLAGGLSTDTQYF. The CDR3 bases are TGCGCCAGCAGCCAAGAGGGGCTAGCGGGGGGGCTGTCCACAGATACGCAGTATTTT.

The chain is built from TRBV29-1 and TRBJ2-7; D tentatively fits TRBD1 or TRBD2 (5 bases each). CDR1 is SQVTM, CDR2 ANQGSEA, per germline. Trimming shortened V by 1 base and J by 6 bases, and 13 bases separated the two germline ends. The CDR3 is 13 residues long. CDR3: CSVEVTGLSEQYF. The CDR3, as DNA: TGCAGCGTTGAAGTTACGGGGCTCTCCGAGCAGTACTTC.

The rearrangement joins TRBV6-2 or TRBV6-3 to TRBJ2-3, with TRBD2 as a possible D gene (7 bases). V was clipped by 4 bases and J by 6 bases, with 20 bases between them. Germline CDR1 MNHEY, CDR2 SVGEGT. The CDR3 is made up of 16 amino acids. CDR3 sequence: CASSSQGGLSSDTQYF. The CDR3 DNA is TGTGCCAGCAGTTCACAAGGGGGACTATCAAGTGATACGCAGTATTTT.

The genes are TRBV25-1 and TRBJ1-2; no clear D. CDR1 MGHDK and CDR2 SYGVNS come from the germline V gene. This CDR3 contains 15 residues. V gave up 1 base and J gave up 4 bases, with 13 bases separating them. CDR3 loop: CASSESTVTFYGYTF. CDR3 nucleotides: TGTGCCAGCAGTGAATCGACGGTTACCTTCTATGGCTACACCTTC.

Regarding this clonotype: At one end the junction does not follow the germline gene, possibly because of a read error. This chain connects TRBV6-1 to TRBJ2-5; TRBD1 matches at 9 bases. The CDR3 totals 15 residues. CDR1 and CDR2 (germline): MNHNS, SASEGT. The CDR3 sequence is CAGSDRDRVGNEQYF. The CDR3 nucleotides are TGTGCCGGCAGCGACCGGGACAGGGTAGGAAATGAGCAGTACTTC.

The chain links TRBV28 to TRBJ2-7; 9 nucleotides align to TRBD1. Germline lookup yields CDR1 MDHEN and CDR2 SYDVKM. V lost 5 bases and J lost 7; bases outside the gene matches: 15. CDR3 length: 16 amino acids. DNA of the CDR3: TGTGCCAGCAGTATACTAGGTTCGACAGGGGGATATGAGCAGTACTTC. Its protein product is CASSILGSTGGYEQYF.

The chain carries TRBV4-3 and TRBJ1-4; D unclear. CDR1 and CDR2 (germline): LGHNA, YSLEER. Trimming cost V 2 bases and J 6 bases, with 4 bases left between them. The CDR3 extends over 12 amino acids. CDR3 in DNA: TGCGCCAGCAGCCAAACGGATGAAAAACTGTTTTTT. This encodes CASSQTDEKLFF.

This clonotype was recorded a few times. The gene calls are TRBV27 and TRBJ1-2, with TRBD1 matching 9 bases. Per the germline V gene, CDR1 is MNHEY and CDR2 is SMNVEV (reference sequence). The CDR3 is made up of 14 amino acids. After removal of 6 bases from V and 4 bases from J, the junction contained 6 bases not matched to a gene. CDR3 loop: CASSTGQGIYGYTF. The DNA of the CDR3 is TGTGCCAGCAGCACCGGACAGGGGATCTATGGCTACACCTTC.